The rows below give T cell receptor beta chains drawn from one sample of a study of CXCR3-negative and CXCR3-positive naive CD8 T cells. TCRdb reprocessed the 5' RACE reads and stores each CDR3 protein as one record, lacking DNA. This table lists under 150,000 distinct CDR3 sequences. Sequencing was performed on naive CXCR3+ CD8+ T cells from blood. The receptors originated from a human donor in good health. Some clones in this sample may be carry-over from other donors' samples. Each CDR3 is given with its conserved first and last residue.

V gene,J gene,CDR3 protein
TRBV6-2/TRBV6-3,TRBJ2-5,CASRWSGGALQETQYF
TRBV20-1,TRBJ2-5,CSARDWSGQGGLETQYF
TRBV29-1,TRBJ1-2,CSVEDGSRRGYGYTF
TRBV7-3,TRBJ2-1,CASSLTSGGEQFF
TRBV4-1,TRBJ2-2,CASSHPRGGELFF
TRBV7-3,TRBJ2-2,CASSLTLAGVGGVPGELFF
TRBV19,TRBJ2-2,CASSIGRSTGELFF
TRBV29-1,TRBJ2-1,CSVVLWEGHKYNEQFF
TRBV28,TRBJ2-5,CASGTTGPQETQYF
TRBV4-3,TRBJ2-7,CASSQDKAGGIYEQYF
TRBV5-1,TRBJ1-6,CASSPTGGSNSPLHF
TRBV28,TRBJ2-7,CASSKPYTGEYEQYF
TRBV7-8,TRBJ2-6,CASSLSGPISGANVLTF
TRBV7-9,TRBJ2-7,CASSPRDRGGYEQYF
TRBV12-3/TRBV12-4,TRBJ2-1,CASRPSGREYNEQFF
TRBV3-1,TRBJ2-7,CASSQPIAGVPYEQYF
TRBV15,TRBJ2-1,CATSRGTSGVYNEQFF
TRBV4-1,TRBJ1-1,CASSQSGLPENTEAFF
TRBV15,TRBJ1-6,CATSPAYNSPLHF
TRBV4-3,TRBJ2-3,CASSQTGGLTSTDTQYF
TRBV6-5,TRBJ1-2,CASSASSSYGYTF
TRBV4-1,TRBJ2-5,CASSQEGRQPLYF
TRBV30,TRBJ2-1,CAWTRTSGRDEQFF
TRBV7-7,TRBJ2-2,CATRRGRAMDTGELFF
TRBV7-9,TRBJ2-5,CATFTGGGETQYF
TRBV14,TRBJ2-1,CASSRGAYNEQFF
TRBV4-2,TRBJ2-7,CASSQGGGYEQYF
TRBV9,TRBJ2-3,CASSAGTAGSTDTQYF
TRBV2,TRBJ2-1,CARDLYNEQFF
TRBV9,TRBJ2-5,CASSVGGAQETQYF
TRBV25-1,TRBJ2-1,CASSVGNEQFF
TRBV7-8,TRBJ2-2,CASSLEAGVGTGELFF
TRBV19,TRBJ2-1,CASSQGGSEQFF
TRBV29-1,TRBJ2-5,CSALGTGEETQYF
TRBV29-1,TRBJ2-1,CSVEDGLANEQFF
TRBV12-3/TRBV12-4,TRBJ2-3,CASSWTEGRRTDTQYF
TRBV3-1,TRBJ2-7,CASSLGQGTHEQYF
TRBV20-1,TRBJ2-7,CSARGTDYEQYF
TRBV19,TRBJ2-1,CASSTLSPPNEQFF